Presented here are 21 T cell receptor beta chains from one specimen sequenced in a study of blood T cells in healthy people across ages. Sample-barcoded 5' priming and a J-beta primer mix drove a second PCR of roughly 7 to 11 cycles. A single record per CDR3 protein comes from TCRdb applying MiXCR to the 5' RACE reads. The table shows roughly 1,800,000 distinct CDR3 sequences, with about 50% occurring only once. The sample comprised blood. These receptors were taken from a woman aged 40 to 55 in good health.

The rearrangement links TRBV29-1 to TRBJ2-4; 8 bases fit TRBD2. This CDR3 comprises 15 residues. The germline gives CDR1 SQVTM, CDR2 ANQGSEA. V shed 0 bases and J 0 bases; nucleotides not matched to a gene: 1. The DNA for the CDR3 is TGCAGCGTTGAAGAAGCGGGAGTAGCCAAAAACATTCAGTACTTC. Its translation is CSVEEAGVAKNIQYF.

This clonotype is a singleton in its sample. This chain uses TRBV12-3 or TRBV12-4 with TRBJ1-1; maybe TRBD1 (5 bases). V shed 5 bases and J shed 6 bases, with 22 bases lying between them. The CDR3 extends over 16 amino acids. The CDR3 DNA reads as TGTGCCAGCAGTCCCCGGACCGGGACCCAGAGGGCTGAAGCTTTCTTT. The encoded protein is CASSPRTGTQRAEAFF.

The rearrangement uses TRBV20-1 and TRBJ2-6; 7 bases align to TRBD1. With V trimmed by 3 bases and J by 0 bases, 5 bases remained unmatched. The CDR3 has 16 residues. Germline assignment: CDR1 DFQATT and CDR2 SNEGSKA (reference sequence). This CDR3 is CSASRQGVSGANVLTF. For the CDR3, the DNA is TGCAGTGCTAGCCGACAGGGAGTCTCTGGGGCCAACGTCCTGACTTTC.

V usage is TRBV20-1 and J usage is TRBJ2-1; 7 bases align to TRBD2. V lost 0 bases, J lost 7 bases, and 9 bases stayed unmatched. The CDR3 has 15 residues. CDR1 and CDR2 from the germline V gene are DFQATT and SNEGSKA (reference sequence). CDR3 residues: CSARDPSGGPNEQFF. CDR3 DNA sequence: TGCAGTGCTAGAGATCCTTCGGGGGGTCCTAATGAGCAGTTCTTC.

This clonotype was observed a handful of times. The chain joins TRBV10-2 to TRBJ2-5; 8 positions match TRBD2. The V segment lost 10 bases and the J segment 3 bases; nucleotides outside the gene matches: 13. Looked up from germline, CDR1 is WSHSY and CDR2 is SAAADI. This CDR3 has 15 residues. In nucleotides, the CDR3 is TGCGCCACGATACCTGGGACTAGACAAAAAGAGACCCAGTACTTC. The encoded protein is CATIPGTRQKETQYF.

V is TRBV7-9 and J is TRBJ2-1, with a weak D call TRBD2 (6 bases). CDR3 length: 14 residues. Germline-derived CDR1 and CDR2 are SEHNR and FQNEAQ (reference sequence). Trimming shortened V by 6 bases and J by 5 bases, and 14 bases separated the two germline ends. Here the CDR3 reads CASRRGGTDNEQFF. DNA for the CDR3: TGTGCCAGCAGACGAGGAGGGACCGACAATGAGCAGTTCTTC.

The rearrangement joins TRBV20-1 to TRBJ1-1; 9 bases are shared with TRBD1. J gave up 5 bases and V 0 bases, and 13 bases lay outside the gene matches. This CDR3 contains 17 residues. Germline V gene data show CDR1 as DFQATT and CDR2 as SNEGSKA (reference sequence). CDR3 loop: CSARDYPSGQGLTEAFF. In nucleotides, the CDR3 is TGCAGTGCTAGAGATTATCCGTCGGGACAGGGTCTAACTGAAGCTTTCTTT.

The chain is built from TRBV29-1 and TRBJ2-7, with 10 bases identical to TRBD1. V lost 8 bases, J lost 4 bases, and 5 bases stayed unmatched. The CDR3 is made up of 12 amino acids. Per germline, CDR1 SQVTM and CDR2 ANQGSEA. This CDR3 reads CSHRDRGYEQYF. The DNA for the CDR3 is TGCAGCCACCGGGACAGGGGTTACGAGCAGTACTTC.

V and J are TRBV5-1 and TRBJ1-1; tentatively, D is TRBD1 (5 bases). The V and J ends lost 4 bases and 4 bases respectively, with 20 bases between them. Germline V gene lookup returns CDR1 SGHRS and CDR2 YFSETQ. The CDR3 is 16 amino acids. CDR3 sequence reads: CASSLREGRTGTEAFF. CDR3 nucleotides: TGCGCCAGCAGCCTGAGGGAGGGACGAACTGGCACTGAAGCTTTCTTT.

This chain links TRBV20-1 with TRBJ1-5, with 7 bases that match TRBD1. J lost 0 bases, V lost 6 bases, and 11 bases had no gene match. Germline CDR1 DFQATT, CDR2 SNEGSKA (reference sequence). The CDR3 length is 16 residues. CDR3 in DNA: TGCAGTGCCACGGGACAGACATCGTATAGCAATCAGCCCCAGCATTTT. Amino acids: CSATGQTSYSNQPQHF.

The rearrangement uses TRBV15 and TRBJ2-5; D possibly corresponds to TRBD1 (5 bases). Germline CDR1 is LNHNV and CDR2 is YYDKDF (reference sequence). CDR3 size: 14 residues. The V and J ends lost 4 bases and 11 bases respectively, with 20 bases between them. The CDR3 DNA follows: TGTGCCACCAGCACTCAGGGTGGGTGGAATGAGCAGTACTTC. Protein: CATSTQGGWNEQYF.

The V call is TRBV6-6, the J call TRBJ1-2; a possible D gene is TRBD1 (5 bases). V lost 11 bases, J lost 4 bases, and 17 bases lay in between. Germline V gene sequence: CDR1 MNHNY, CDR2 SVGAGI (reference sequence). CDR3 length: 13 amino acids. The DNA for the CDR3 is TGTGCCGTCAGGGTAGGGGATATCTATGGCTACACCTTC. Amino acid sequence: CAVRVGDIYGYTF.

There are a few counts of this clonotype. The genes are TRBV15 and TRBJ2-6, with a tentative D call TRBD2 (6 bases). Germline lookup yields CDR1 LNHNV and CDR2 YYDKDF (reference sequence). V was clipped by 1 base and J by 4 bases, with 11 bases between them. This CDR3 has 16 amino acids. The CDR3 region has the DNA TGTGCCACCAGCAGAGTAGGAGGGGTAGGGGCCAACGTCCTGACTTTC. It translates to CATSRVGGVGANVLTF.

The genes are TRBV15 and TRBJ1-4, with 7 bases matching TRBD1. With V trimmed by 1 base and J by 2 bases, 7 bases remained unmatched. Germline V gives CDR1 LNHNV, CDR2 YYDKDF (reference sequence). The CDR3 extends over 17 amino acids. CDR3: CATSRGSQGGTNEKLFF. The CDR3, as DNA: TGTGCCACCAGCAGAGGCTCCCAGGGGGGGACTAATGAAAAACTGTTTTTT.

The rearrangement uses TRBV13 and TRBJ2-1, with TRBD2 as a possible D gene (7 bases). From germline, CDR1 is PRHDT and CDR2 FYEKMQ (reference sequence). The CDR3 totals 16 residues. Trimming removed 7 bases at V and 0 bases at J, with 16 bases between. The chain's CDR3 is CASIRGAGGSYNEQFF. The CDR3 DNA is TGTGCCAGCATCCGGGGGGCCGGGGGCTCCTACAATGAGCAGTTCTTC.

This rearrangement joins TRBV7-9 to TRBJ1-1, with D unresolved. The V end was cut by 10 bases, the J end by 2 bases, with 14 bases between. Germline V gene lookup returns CDR1 SEHNR and CDR2 FQNEAQ (reference sequence). The CDR3 has 13 residues. This CDR3 reads CAIASLRNTEAFF. The CDR3 region has the DNA TGTGCCATAGCCTCCCTACGTAACACTGAAGCTTTCTTT.

The chain is built from TRBV28 and TRBJ2-3; 8 nucleotides align to TRBD2. CDR3 size: 15 residues. V lost 6 bases and J lost 8; bases outside the gene matches: 13. Per germline, CDR1 MDHEN and CDR2 SYDVKM. The CDR3 sequence: CASSQGGTSPGTQYF. For the CDR3, the DNA is TGTGCCAGCAGCCAAGGAGGGACTAGTCCCGGTACGCAGTATTTT.

This rearrangement joins TRBV11-1 to TRBJ1-1; 10 bases match TRBD1. The CDR3 runs to 14 residues. Trimming at V came to 7 bases and at J to 4 bases, leaving 6 bases not matched to a gene. From germline, CDR1 is SGHAT and CDR2 FQDESV (reference sequence). CDR3 DNA: TGTGCCAGCACCGGGGACAGGGGCGTCACTGAAGCTTTCTTT. It codes for CASTGDRGVTEAFF.

The V gene is TRBV4-3, the J gene TRBJ1-6; D might be TRBD1 (5 bases). This CDR3 comprises 15 residues. Germline V lookup: CDR1 LGHNA, CDR2 YSLEER. The V gene lost 0 bases and the J gene lost 10 bases, with 13 bases spanning the gap. For the CDR3, the DNA is TGCGCCAGCAGCCAAGATCGGACAAGTGGCTCACCCCTCCACTTT. Amino acid sequence: CASSQDRTSGSPLHF.

This chain links TRBV20-1 with TRBJ2-7; 9 bases fit TRBD2. After removal of 0 bases from V and 3 bases from J, the junction contained 9 bases not matched to a gene. Germline CDR1 reads DFQATT; CDR2 reads SNEGSKA (reference sequence). The CDR3 has 16 amino acids. Here the CDR3 DNA reads TGCAGTGCTAGAGATAGTAGGCGGGGGGGCGTCTACGAGCAGTACTTC. Amino acids: CSARDSRRGGVYEQYF.

The V and J genes are TRBV20-1 and TRBJ2-7; TRBD2 matches 7 bases. The germline CDR1 and CDR2 sequences are DFQATT and SNEGSKA (reference sequence). The CDR3 extends over 15 amino acids. J lost 3 bases, V lost 3 bases, and 11 bases had no gene match. CDR3 loop: CSASGGTGLDYEQYF. CDR3 DNA sequence: TGCAGTGCTAGCGGGGGTACTGGACTAGACTACGAGCAGTACTTC.